The present T cell receptor beta chain was sequenced within a study of blood T cell repertoires in COVID-19. TCRdb's copy holds only in-frame clones and misses some; the assay was immunoSEQ multiplex PCR. The repertoire holds about 120,000 clones, with about four fifths as singletons. The V gene's germline CDR1 is LNHNV and CDR2 YYDKDF (reference sequence). V was clipped by 6 bases and J by 5 bases, with 17 bases between them. The CDR3 consists of 16 residues. The rearrangement joins TRBV15 to TRBJ1-6, with no clear D. The sequence derives from a woman between 40 and 55 years old with acute or convalescent COVID-19. The sample was peripheral blood. CDR3 protein: CATREWEGRNNSPLHF. CDR3 bases: TGTGCCACCAGAGAGTGGGAGGGTAGGAATAATTCACCCCTCCACTTT.